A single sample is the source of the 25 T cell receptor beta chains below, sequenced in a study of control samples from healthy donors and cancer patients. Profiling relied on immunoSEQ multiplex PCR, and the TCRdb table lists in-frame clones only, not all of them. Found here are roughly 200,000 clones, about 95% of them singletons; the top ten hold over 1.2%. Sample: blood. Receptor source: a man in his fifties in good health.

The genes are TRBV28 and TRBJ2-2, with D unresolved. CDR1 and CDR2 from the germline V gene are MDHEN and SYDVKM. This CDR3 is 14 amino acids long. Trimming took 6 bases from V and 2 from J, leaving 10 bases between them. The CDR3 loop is CASRGRSNTGELFF. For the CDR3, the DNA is TGTGCCAGCAGAGGCAGATCAAACACCGGGGAGCTGTTTTTT.

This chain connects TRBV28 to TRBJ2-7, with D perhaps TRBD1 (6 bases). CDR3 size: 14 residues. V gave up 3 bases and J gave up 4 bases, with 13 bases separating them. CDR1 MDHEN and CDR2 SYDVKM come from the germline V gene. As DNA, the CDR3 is TGTGCCAGCAGTTTGGGGGCTGTTAGGTACGAGCAGTACTTC. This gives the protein CASSLGAVRYEQYF.

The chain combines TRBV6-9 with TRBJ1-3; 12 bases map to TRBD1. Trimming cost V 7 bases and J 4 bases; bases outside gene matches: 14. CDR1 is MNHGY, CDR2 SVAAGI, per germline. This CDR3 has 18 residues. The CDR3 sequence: CASTRDRGRWEEGNTIYF. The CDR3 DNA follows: TGTGCCAGCACCCGGGACAGGGGGCGCTGGGAGGAAGGAAACACCATATATTTT.

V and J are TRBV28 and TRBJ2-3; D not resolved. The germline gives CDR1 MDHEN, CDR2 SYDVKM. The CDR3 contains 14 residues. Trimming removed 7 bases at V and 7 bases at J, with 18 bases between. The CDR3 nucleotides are TGTGCCAGCACCCCCCAGAACCGGCCCAATACGCAGTATTTT. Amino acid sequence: CASTPQNRPNTQYF.

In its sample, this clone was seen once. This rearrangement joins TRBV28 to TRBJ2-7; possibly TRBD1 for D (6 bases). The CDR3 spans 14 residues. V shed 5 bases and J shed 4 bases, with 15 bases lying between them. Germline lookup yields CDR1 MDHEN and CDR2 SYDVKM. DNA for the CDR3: TGTGCCAGCAGTGTACAGGGTCGGACTTACGAGCAGTACTTC. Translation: CASSVQGRTYEQYF.

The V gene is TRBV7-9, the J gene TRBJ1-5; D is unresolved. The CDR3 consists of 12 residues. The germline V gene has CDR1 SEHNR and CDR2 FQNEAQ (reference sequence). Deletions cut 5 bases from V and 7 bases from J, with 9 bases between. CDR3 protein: CASSRGYQPQHF. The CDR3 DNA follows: TGTGCCAGCAGCCGAGGGTACCAGCCCCAGCATTTT.

The CDR3 is CASSLWGREDYGYTF. CDR3 bases: TGTGCCAGCAGCTTATGGGGACGGGAGGACTATGGCTACACCTTC. The V call is TRBV11-2, the J call TRBJ1-2, with a tentative D call TRBD1 (5 bases). The CDR3 is made up of 15 amino acids. The germline gives CDR1 SGHAT, CDR2 FQNNGV. Trimming removed 2 bases at V and 3 bases at J, with 13 bases between.

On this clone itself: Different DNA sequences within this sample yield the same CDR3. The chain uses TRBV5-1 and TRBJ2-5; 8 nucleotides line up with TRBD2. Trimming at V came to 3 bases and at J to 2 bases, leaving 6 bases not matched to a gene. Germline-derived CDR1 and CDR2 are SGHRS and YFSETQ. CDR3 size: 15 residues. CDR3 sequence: CASSSGTRGQETQYF. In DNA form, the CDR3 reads TGCGCCAGCAGCTCCGGGACTAGAGGGCAAGAGACCCAGTACTTC.

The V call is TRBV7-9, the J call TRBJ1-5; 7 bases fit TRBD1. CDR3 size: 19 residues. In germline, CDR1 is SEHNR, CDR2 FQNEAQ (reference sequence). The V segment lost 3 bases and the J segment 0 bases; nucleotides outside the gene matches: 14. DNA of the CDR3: TGTGCCAGCAGCTTCGAGGGCGGGACAGCGATTTATAGCAATCAGCCCCAGCATTTT. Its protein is CASSFEGGTAIYSNQPQHF.

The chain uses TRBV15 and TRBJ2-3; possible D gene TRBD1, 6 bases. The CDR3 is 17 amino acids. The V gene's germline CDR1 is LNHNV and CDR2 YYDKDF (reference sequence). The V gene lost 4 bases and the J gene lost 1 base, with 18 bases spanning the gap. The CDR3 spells CATSKRRTVDGTDTQYF. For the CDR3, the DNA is TGTGCCACCAGCAAACGCAGGACAGTCGACGGCACAGATACGCAGTATTTT.

As DNA, the CDR3 is TGTGCCAGCAGTCCGGGACAGGGGCCGGGTGAGCAGTTCTTC. This translates into CASSPGQGPGEQFF. The J gene is TRBJ2-1, the V gene TRBV28; 10 bases map to TRBD1. CDR3 length equals 14 residues. V was clipped by 5 bases and J by 9 bases; unmatched bases: 7. Per the germline V gene, CDR1 is MDHEN and CDR2 is SYDVKM.

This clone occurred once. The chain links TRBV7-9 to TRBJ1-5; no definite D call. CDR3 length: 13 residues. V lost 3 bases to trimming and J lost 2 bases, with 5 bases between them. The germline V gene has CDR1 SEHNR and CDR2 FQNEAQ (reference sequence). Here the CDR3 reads CASSFTGNQPQHF. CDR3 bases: TGTGCCAGCAGCTTCACAGGCAATCAGCCCCAGCATTTT.

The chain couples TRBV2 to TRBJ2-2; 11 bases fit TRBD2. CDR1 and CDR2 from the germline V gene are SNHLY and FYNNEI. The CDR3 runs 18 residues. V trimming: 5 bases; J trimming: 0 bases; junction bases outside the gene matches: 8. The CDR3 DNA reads TGTGCCAGCAGTTTTCTAGCGGGGGGCCCGACGAACACCGGGGAGCTGTTTTTT. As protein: CASSFLAGGPTNTGELFF.

DNA for the CDR3: TGTGCCAGTAGTACCTTACAGGGTGTCTATGGCTACACCTTC. Protein sequence: CASSTLQGVYGYTF. The rearrangement links TRBV19 to TRBJ1-2, with D possibly TRBD1 on 6 matching bases. The CDR3 is made up of 14 amino acids. CDR1 and CDR2 from the germline V gene are LNHDA and SQIVND (reference sequence). Trimming left V 4 bases short and J 4 bases short, with 13 bases between.

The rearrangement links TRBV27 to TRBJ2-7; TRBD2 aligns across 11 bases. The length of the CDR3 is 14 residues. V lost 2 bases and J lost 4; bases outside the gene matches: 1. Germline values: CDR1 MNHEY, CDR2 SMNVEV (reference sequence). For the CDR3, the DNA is TGTGCCAGCAGTTTAACTAGCGGGGGTTACGAGCAGTACTTC. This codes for CASSLTSGGYEQYF.

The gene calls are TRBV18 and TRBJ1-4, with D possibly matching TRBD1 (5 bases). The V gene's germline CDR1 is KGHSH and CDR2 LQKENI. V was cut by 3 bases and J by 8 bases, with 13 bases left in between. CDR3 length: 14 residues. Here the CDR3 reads CASSPSGVQEKLFF. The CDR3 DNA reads TGTGCCAGCTCACCCTCGGGGGTGCAAGAAAAACTGTTTTTT.

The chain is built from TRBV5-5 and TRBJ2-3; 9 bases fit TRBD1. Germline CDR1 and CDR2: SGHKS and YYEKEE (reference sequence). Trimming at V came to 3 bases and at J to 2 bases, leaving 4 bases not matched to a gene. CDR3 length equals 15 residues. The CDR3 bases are TGTGCCAGCAGCTCGGGACAGGGATTCACAGATACGCAGTATTTT. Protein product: CASSSGQGFTDTQYF.

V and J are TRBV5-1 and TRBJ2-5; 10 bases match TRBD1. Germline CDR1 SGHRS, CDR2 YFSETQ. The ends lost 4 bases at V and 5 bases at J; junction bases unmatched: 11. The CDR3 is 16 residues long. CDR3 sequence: CASSVTGTGEGETQYF. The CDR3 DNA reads TGCGCCAGCAGCGTAACCGGGACAGGGGAAGGCGAGACCCAGTACTTC.

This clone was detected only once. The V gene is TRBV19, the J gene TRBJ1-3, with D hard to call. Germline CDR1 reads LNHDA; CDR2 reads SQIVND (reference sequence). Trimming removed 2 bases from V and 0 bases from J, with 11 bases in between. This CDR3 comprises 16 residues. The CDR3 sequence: CASSIRWASSGNTIYF. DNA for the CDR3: TGTGCCAGTAGTATAAGGTGGGCGAGCTCTGGAAACACCATATATTTT.

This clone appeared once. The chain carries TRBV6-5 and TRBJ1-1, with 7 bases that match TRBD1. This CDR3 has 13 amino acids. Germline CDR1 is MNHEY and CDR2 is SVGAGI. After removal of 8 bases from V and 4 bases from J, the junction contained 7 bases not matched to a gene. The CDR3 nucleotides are TGTGCCAGCGGCGAACAGGGGACCACTGAAGCTTTCTTT. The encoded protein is CASGEQGTTEAFF.

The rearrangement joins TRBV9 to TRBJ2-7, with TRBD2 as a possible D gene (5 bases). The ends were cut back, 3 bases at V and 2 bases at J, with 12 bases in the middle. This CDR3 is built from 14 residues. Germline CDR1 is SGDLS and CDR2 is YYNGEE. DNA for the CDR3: TGTGCCAGCAGCGCCCTGGCGGGTCCCTACGAGCAGTACTTC. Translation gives CASSALAGPYEQYF.

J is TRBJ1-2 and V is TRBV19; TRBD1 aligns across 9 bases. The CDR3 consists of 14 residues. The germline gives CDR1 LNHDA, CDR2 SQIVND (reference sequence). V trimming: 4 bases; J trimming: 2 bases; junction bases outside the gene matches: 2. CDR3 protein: CASSTDRGNYGYTF. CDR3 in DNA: TGTGCCAGTAGTACAGACAGGGGGAACTATGGCTACACCTTC.

CDR3 protein: CASSEEAGLGEQFF. CDR3 DNA sequence: TGTGCCAGCAGTGAAGAGGCAGGGCTCGGTGAGCAGTTCTTC. The chain uses TRBV2 and TRBJ2-1, with D maybe TRBD1 (5 bases). The CDR3 loop spans 14 amino acids. Trimming pared 1 base from V and 9 bases from J, leaving 13 bases between. Germline V lookup: CDR1 SNHLY, CDR2 FYNNEI. The full variable domain, in which reference TRBV2 and TRBJ2-1 provide the parts outside the CDR3, is EPEVTQTPSHQVTQMGQEVILRCVPISNHLYFYWYRQILGQKVEFLVSFYNNEISEKSEIFDDQFSVERPDGSNFTLKIRSTKLEDSAMYFCASSEEAGLGEQFFGPGTRLTVL.

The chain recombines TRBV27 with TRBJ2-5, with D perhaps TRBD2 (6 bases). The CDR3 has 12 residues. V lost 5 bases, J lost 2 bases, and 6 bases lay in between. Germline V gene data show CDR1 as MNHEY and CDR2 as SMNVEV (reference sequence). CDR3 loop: CASSGRQETQYF. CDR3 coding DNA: TGTGCCAGCAGTGGGAGGCAAGAGACCCAGTACTTC.

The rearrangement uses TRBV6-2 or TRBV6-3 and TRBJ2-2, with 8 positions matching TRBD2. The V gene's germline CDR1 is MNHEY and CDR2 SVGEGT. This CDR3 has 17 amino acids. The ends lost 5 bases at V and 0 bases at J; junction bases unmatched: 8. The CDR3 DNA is TGTGCCAGCAGTAAAATCCGGGGGGGGACGAACACCGGGGAGCTGTTTTTT. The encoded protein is CASSKIRGGTNTGELFF.